Below are 13 T cell receptor beta chains sequenced from a single sample in a study of beta chain features in type 1 diabetes. Study results and limitations: When Type 1 diabetes patients were examined, their TCRB CDR3s proved moderately but significantly shorter in all four CD4+ subsets.

The sequenced template was cDNA made from the entire isolated RNA. Produced via immunoSEQ multiplex PCR; TCRdb's table is partial and in-frame only. The sample holds some 250,000 clones; approximately 14% are singletons and the top ten take roughly 0.02%. Their specific antigens are unknown. Material for sequencing was naive CD4+ T cells from blood. The origin of the receptors is a man under 40 with type 1 diabetes.

V usage is TRBV27 and J usage is TRBJ1-5; tentatively, D is TRBD1 (6 bases). The CDR3 has 17 amino acids. V was clipped by 5 bases and J by 0 bases, with 17 bases between them. Germline V gene data show CDR1 as MNHEY and CDR2 as SMNVEV (reference sequence). The CDR3 DNA sequence: TGTGCCAGCAGTCCCACCGGGACATCCCTTAGCAATCAGCCCCAGCATTTT. Encoded protein: CASSPTGTSLSNQPQHF.

The V and J genes are TRBV6-5 and TRBJ2-7; 7 positions match TRBD1. The trim removed 2 bases at V and 5 bases at J, leaving 6 bases unmatched. CDR1 is MNHEY and CDR2 is SVGAGI in the germline V gene. This CDR3 has 14 amino acids. Here the CDR3 reads CASSYRGQAHEQYF. The CDR3, as DNA: TGTGCCAGCAGTTACCGCGGACAGGCCCACGAGCAGTACTTC.

Note on this clone: The same CDR3 can be traced to other DNA sequences in this sample. This chain connects TRBV5-1 to TRBJ2-3; 12 nucleotides align to TRBD2. Germline V gene sequence: CDR1 SGHRS, CDR2 YFSETQ. Trimming at V came to 4 bases and at J to 2 bases, leaving 2 bases not matched to a gene. The CDR3 covers 15 residues. This CDR3 is CASSLAGGSTDTQYF. The CDR3 nucleotides are TGCGCCAGCAGCCTAGCGGGGGGGTCCACAGATACGCAGTATTTT.

The chain joins TRBV4-2 to TRBJ2-1; a possible D gene is TRBD2 (6 bases). V lost 4 bases, J lost 3 bases, and 13 bases lay in between. The CDR3 has 15 residues. Germline loops: CDR1 LGHNA, CDR2 YNFKEQ. The CDR3 sequence: CASSLGTLGYNEQFF. CDR3 DNA: TGTGCCAGCAGCCTAGGGACTCTGGGCTACAATGAGCAGTTCTTC.

V usage is TRBV7-9 and J usage is TRBJ2-7; D is uncertain. This CDR3 is built from 12 residues. Germline loops: CDR1 SEHNR, CDR2 FQNEAQ (reference sequence). Trimming left V 8 bases short and J 3 bases short, with 11 bases between. The CDR3 loop reads CASQAMGYEQYF. CDR3 coding DNA: TGTGCCAGCCAGGCCATGGGCTACGAGCAGTACTTC. Filled out from reference TRBV7-9 and TRBJ2-7, the complete variable domain reads DTGVSQNPRHKITKRGQNVTFRCDPISEHNRLYWYRQTLGQGPEFLTYFQNEAQLEKSRLLSDRFSAERPKGSFSTLEIQRTEQGDSAMYLCASQAMGYEQYFGPGTRLTVT.

This clone was found a few times. The chain combines TRBV6-6 with TRBJ2-7; maybe TRBD1 (6 bases). Trimming took off 9 bases at V and 2 bases at J, with 11 bases between the two ends. The germline CDR1 and CDR2 sequences are MNHNY and SVGAGI (reference sequence). This CDR3 region has 12 residues. The chain's CDR3 is CASWDTTYEQYF. CDR3 sequence (DNA): TGTGCCAGTTGGGACACCACCTACGAGCAGTACTTC.

Only a few counts were recorded for this clone. J is TRBJ2-2 and V is TRBV11-3; no definite D call. With 5 bases removed from V and 7 bases from J, the gap between germline ends came to 17 bases. Germline loops: CDR1 SGHNT, CDR2 YENEEA. The CDR3 runs to 15 residues. The CDR3 sequence: CASSGGSSYSGELFF. The CDR3 DNA sequence: TGTGCCAGCAGCGGTGGGTCTTCTTACAGCGGGGAGCTGTTTTTT.

This clone appeared a few times. V gene TRBV5-1 combines with J gene TRBJ1-1; TRBD1 agrees at 9 bases. The CDR3 has 17 amino acids. The V segment lost 2 bases and the J segment 0 bases; nucleotides outside the gene matches: 8. CDR1 and CDR2 (germline): SGHRS, YFSETQ. DNA of the CDR3: TGCGCCAGCAGCTTAAATACAGGGGGCGCGTTGAACACTGAAGCTTTCTTT. Its translation: CASSLNTGGALNTEAFF.

This clone was picked up a small number of times. This sequence joins TRBV7-2 and TRBJ2-5, with no clear D. The CDR3 length is 14 residues. V gave up 1 base and J gave up 4 bases, with 10 bases separating them. Germline CDR1 is SGHTA and CDR2 is FQGNSA. The CDR3 here is CASSLGTTGETQYF. In nucleotides, the CDR3 is TGTGCCAGCAGCTTAGGTACGACGGGAGAGACCCAGTACTTC.

The chain employs TRBV19 and TRBJ1-2, with a weak D call TRBD1 (5 bases). Trimming took off 5 bases at V and 8 bases at J, with 15 bases between the two ends. The germline gives CDR1 LNHDA, CDR2 SQIVND (reference sequence). This CDR3 has 13 residues. CDR3 amino acids: CASSSRRAEGYTF. Written as DNA, the CDR3 is TGTGCCAGTAGTTCCCGCAGGGCGGAAGGCTACACCTTC.

A word on this clone: At one boundary the junction diverges from the germline segment, which might be a read error. This chain connects TRBV10-2 to TRBJ2-7; 9 nucleotides match TRBD1. Germline-derived CDR1 and CDR2 are WSHSY and SAAADI. The CDR3 runs 16 residues. The CDR3, as DNA: TGCGCCAGCAGGGCGGCCGTGGGACAGGGCTCCCACGAGCAGTACTTC. Its translation is CASRAAVGQGSHEQYF.

V is TRBV11-2 and J is TRBJ2-2; tentative D call: TRBD2 (5 bases). This CDR3 region has 16 residues. Trimming took off 2 bases at V and 1 base at J, with 11 bases between the two ends. CDR1 SGHAT and CDR2 FQNNGV come from the germline V gene. CDR3 DNA: TGTGCCAGCAGCTTAAGTTATCGGGGGAACACCGGGGAGCTGTTTTTT. Translating gives CASSLSYRGNTGELFF.

This clone was detected only a few times. In DNA form, the CDR3 reads TGTGCCAGCAGGGTGACTAGCAGCACAGATACGCAGTATTTT. It yields the protein CASRVTSSTDTQYF. V usage is TRBV6-6 and J usage is TRBJ2-3; the match to TRBD2 covers 7 bases. Germline CDR1 reads MNHNY; CDR2 reads SVGAGI (reference sequence). The CDR3 extends over 14 amino acids. V shed 6 bases and J 0 bases; nucleotides not matched to a gene: 3.